Listed below are T cell receptor beta chains from one sample, sequenced in a study of blood T cell repertoires in COVID-19. This table comes from immunoSEQ multiplex PCR, and its TCRdb copy is limited to in-frame clones, with some not included. The sample has over 350,000 clones; 86% are singletons. Sequencing used peripheral blood. These TCRs come from a woman under 40 with active or convalescent COVID-19. Both conserved end residues are trimmed from each CDR3. The order of the fields is J gene, V gene, CDR3 protein.

J gene: TRBJ1-1; V gene: TRBV27; CDR3 protein: ASSPRTGTEAF
J gene: TRBJ1-4; V gene: TRBV3-1/TRBV3-2; CDR3 protein: ASSQAGTGYEKLF
J gene: TRBJ1-5; V gene: TRBV10-3; CDR3 protein: AISDLGQDNQPQH
J gene: TRBJ1-2; V gene: TRBV30; CDR3 protein: AWILRGASSGYT
J gene: TRBJ2-7; V gene: TRBV5-6; CDR3 protein: ASSLWPSSYEQY
J gene: TRBJ2-2; V gene: TRBV19; CDR3 protein: ASVGLAGTGELF
J gene: TRBJ2-3; V gene: TRBV4-1; CDR3 protein: ASSQDQASGGTDTQY
J gene: TRBJ1-6; V gene: TRBV10-2; CDR3 protein: ASSEPRTGTVKYNSPLH
J gene: TRBJ1-2; V gene: TRBV10-3; CDR3 protein: AISGGQGFNYGYT
J gene: TRBJ2-1; V gene: TRBV7-6; CDR3 protein: ASSLAGGLRNEQF
J gene: TRBJ2-2; V gene: TRBV6-5; CDR3 protein: ASSPLTGEAGELF
J gene: TRBJ2-2; V gene: TRBV4-1; CDR3 protein: ASSRGTGFSTGELF
J gene: TRBJ2-1; V gene: TRBV13; CDR3 protein: ASSLGLLAGGHEQF
J gene: TRBJ1-2; V gene: TRBV15; CDR3 protein: ATSRDSYGYT
J gene: TRBJ2-2; V gene: TRBV10-3; CDR3 protein: AITREEAGELF
J gene: TRBJ1-1; V gene: TRBV5-8; CDR3 protein: ASRQTPGGTEAF
J gene: TRBJ2-5; V gene: TRBV5-1; CDR3 protein: ASSPYGIAGVEETQY
J gene: TRBJ2-1; V gene: TRBV13; CDR3 protein: ASSLGTGGNEQF
J gene: TRBJ1-2; V gene: TRBV5-4; CDR3 protein: ASSLGGPGYGYT
J gene: TRBJ1-3; V gene: TRBV27; CDR3 protein: ASSLTGSGNTIY
J gene: TRBJ2-2; V gene: TRBV10-3; CDR3 protein: AIRGTGGTGELF
J gene: TRBJ1-5; V gene: TRBV24-1; CDR3 protein: ATSERGGQPQH
J gene: TRBJ1-1; V gene: TRBV6-5; CDR3 protein: ASSYRTGLEAF
J gene: TRBJ2-5; V gene: TRBV5-8; CDR3 protein: ASSLAAWTSGRSETQY
J gene: TRBJ2-3; V gene: TRBV28; CDR3 protein: ASSFPGGGTDTQY
J gene: TRBJ1-1; V gene: TRBV5-1; CDR3 protein: ASSSVGPLEGATEAF
J gene: TRBJ2-3; V gene: TRBV3-1/TRBV3-2; CDR3 protein: ASSQEGRLAGGDTQY
J gene: TRBJ2-5; V gene: TRBV3-1/TRBV3-2; CDR3 protein: ASSPERGGRETQY
J gene: TRBJ1-1; V gene: TRBV19; CDR3 protein: ASERGQSLTTEAF
J gene: TRBJ1-2; V gene: TRBV2; CDR3 protein: ASSEAGGYHSTNYGYT
J gene: TRBJ1-2; V gene: TRBV7-9; CDR3 protein: ASTPGTKDNYGYT
J gene: TRBJ2-7; V gene: TRBV6-5; CDR3 protein: ASSQQGAHEQY
J gene: TRBJ2-3; V gene: TRBV4-1; CDR3 protein: ASSLSPSSTDTQY
J gene: TRBJ2-1; V gene: TRBV27; CDR3 protein: ASSLRREGYNEQF
J gene: TRBJ1-1; V gene: TRBV4-2; CDR3 protein: ASSQVILEPAF
J gene: TRBJ2-7; V gene: TRBV7-9; CDR3 protein: ASLGGRGEQY
J gene: TRBJ2-1; V gene: TRBV5-4; CDR3 protein: ASRDRGDGSYNEQF